This is a list of T cell receptor beta chains from one sample in a study of spatial heterogeneity in lung cancer. TCRdb reanalysed the 5' RACE reads using MiXCR and keeps one entry per CDR3 protein. The sample consists of roughly 49,000 distinct CDR3 sequences, roughly 7.5% of them appearing once. Sample: PBMCs, taken at surgery. These receptors were collected from a female donor with early-stage non-small cell lung cancer. Each CDR3 is given without its conserved first and last residue. The D gene is left open where the match is weak.

D gene: TRBD1
J gene: TRBJ2-2
V gene: TRBV2
CDR3 protein: ASKRQGANTGELF

D gene: NA
J gene: TRBJ1-4
V gene: TRBV20-1
CDR3 protein: SATTRGEKLF

D gene: NA
J gene: TRBJ2-7
V gene: TRBV5-1
CDR3 protein: ASSETSYEQY

D gene: NA
J gene: TRBJ2-5
V gene: TRBV12-3/TRBV12-4
CDR3 protein: ASSLMETQY

D gene: TRBD2
J gene: TRBJ2-5
V gene: TRBV5-4
CDR3 protein: ASSSNRGGKQETQY

D gene: NA
J gene: TRBJ1-1
V gene: TRBV7-9
CDR3 protein: ASSLGEGYTEAF

D gene: TRBD2
J gene: TRBJ2-5
V gene: TRBV9
CDR3 protein: ASSAMTSGAETQY

D gene: TRBD1
J gene: TRBJ1-2
V gene: TRBV20-1
CDR3 protein: SAREDGQGNYGYT

D gene: TRBD1
J gene: TRBJ1-4
V gene: TRBV6-1
CDR3 protein: ASTQPTGYGANEKLF

D gene: NA
J gene: TRBJ2-2
V gene: TRBV6-5
CDR3 protein: ASRRTLNTGELF

D gene: TRBD2
J gene: TRBJ2-5
V gene: TRBV7-2
CDR3 protein: ASSLGLAGGRETQY

D gene: NA
J gene: TRBJ1-5
V gene: TRBV12-3/TRBV12-4
CDR3 protein: ASSFQGSINQPQH

D gene: NA
J gene: TRBJ2-7
V gene: TRBV7-9
CDR3 protein: ASNRRGAPPYEQY

D gene: TRBD1
J gene: TRBJ1-1
V gene: TRBV28
CDR3 protein: ASSRGQGVENTEAF

D gene: NA
J gene: TRBJ2-7
V gene: TRBV20-1
CDR3 protein: SARRRGGGYEQY

D gene: NA
J gene: TRBJ2-7
V gene: TRBV7-6
CDR3 protein: ASSLEPRPGDPGYEQY

D gene: NA
J gene: TRBJ1-1
V gene: TRBV18
CDR3 protein: ASSPGQSTEAF

D gene: NA
J gene: TRBJ1-3
V gene: TRBV28
CDR3 protein: ASSLFGGPTGNTIY

D gene: TRBD1
J gene: TRBJ2-7
V gene: TRBV2
CDR3 protein: ASRRRGQGDEQY

D gene: NA
J gene: TRBJ2-2
V gene: TRBV5-1
CDR3 protein: ASTLGPRAGELF

D gene: TRBD2
J gene: TRBJ2-1
V gene: TRBV28
CDR3 protein: ASSPPGLEQF

D gene: TRBD2
J gene: TRBJ2-5
V gene: TRBV2
CDR3 protein: ASTGGRQETQY

D gene: NA
J gene: TRBJ1-5
V gene: TRBV6-6
CDR3 protein: ASSYIQQYSNQPQH

D gene: NA
J gene: TRBJ1-1
V gene: TRBV29-1
CDR3 protein: SVGDAEAF

D gene: NA
J gene: TRBJ2-1
V gene: TRBV13
CDR3 protein: ASSPPGRDEQF

D gene: NA
J gene: TRBJ2-2
V gene: TRBV7-2
CDR3 protein: ASLGGSNTGELF

D gene: NA
J gene: TRBJ1-2
V gene: TRBV5-1
CDR3 protein: ASSLGRGLGDGYT

D gene: NA
J gene: TRBJ2-4
V gene: TRBV7-2
CDR3 protein: ASSFRQINIQY

D gene: NA
J gene: TRBJ2-2
V gene: TRBV6-5
CDR3 protein: ASHLEATGELF

D gene: NA
J gene: TRBJ1-3
V gene: TRBV12-3/TRBV12-4
CDR3 protein: ASSQPRGAGNTIY

D gene: TRBD2
J gene: TRBJ2-7
V gene: TRBV27
CDR3 protein: ASSFNGGADEQY

D gene: NA
J gene: TRBJ2-5
V gene: TRBV2
CDR3 protein: ASSGTPGPQETQY

D gene: NA
J gene: TRBJ1-1
V gene: TRBV7-9
CDR3 protein: ASTMYGVSNTEAF

D gene: NA
J gene: TRBJ2-7
V gene: TRBV28
CDR3 protein: ASTPYLTGYEQY

D gene: NA
J gene: TRBJ1-4
V gene: TRBV5-5
CDR3 protein: ASSLDSATNEKLF

D gene: NA
J gene: TRBJ2-1
V gene: TRBV3-1
CDR3 protein: ASSQDSSTSYNEQF

D gene: TRBD2
J gene: TRBJ2-3
V gene: TRBV20-1
CDR3 protein: SALVPAGPTDTQY

D gene: NA
J gene: TRBJ1-5
V gene: TRBV6-5
CDR3 protein: ASSLGANQPQH

D gene: TRBD2
J gene: TRBJ2-3
V gene: TRBV27
CDR3 protein: ASRRAGASDTQY

D gene: NA
J gene: TRBJ2-1
V gene: TRBV12-3/TRBV12-4
CDR3 protein: ASSIRIKESEQF

D gene: NA
J gene: TRBJ1-5
V gene: TRBV12-3/TRBV12-4
CDR3 protein: ASSPGENQPQH

D gene: TRBD1
J gene: TRBJ1-2
V gene: TRBV3-1
CDR3 protein: ASSLRDSHYGYT

D gene: NA
J gene: TRBJ1-2
V gene: TRBV18
CDR3 protein: ASSPFEARGYT

D gene: NA
J gene: TRBJ1-1
V gene: TRBV7-8
CDR3 protein: ASSLIRGAAEAF

D gene: NA
J gene: TRBJ2-3
V gene: TRBV11-2
CDR3 protein: ASSLGGQTSTDTQY

D gene: NA
J gene: TRBJ2-2
V gene: TRBV29-1
CDR3 protein: SVEVAGELF

D gene: NA
J gene: TRBJ2-7
V gene: TRBV7-2
CDR3 protein: ASSLVPARYEQY

D gene: NA
J gene: TRBJ2-3
V gene: TRBV5-6
CDR3 protein: ASSFGIPDTQY

D gene: NA
J gene: TRBJ2-1
V gene: TRBV4-1
CDR3 protein: ASSRGSFGRTLNEQF

D gene: NA
J gene: TRBJ2-7
V gene: TRBV13
CDR3 protein: ASRRPPSYEQY

D gene: TRBD2
J gene: TRBJ2-3
V gene: TRBV2
CDR3 protein: ATTDGTNRDTQY

D gene: NA
J gene: TRBJ1-1
V gene: TRBV7-2
CDR3 protein: ASSPRTGELTEAF